This T cell receptor beta chain was sequenced for a study of OX40 agonist ivuxolimab in advanced cancers. The wider study: At 0.01 to 10 mg/kg, ivuxolimab was administered intravenously to patients every 2 weeks. The dose-escalation group included hepatocellular carcinoma, melanoma, renal cell carcinoma and head and neck cancer.

In regard to this clone: The antigen is undetermined. The same CDR3 is also encoded by other DNA sequences in this sample.

With 0 bases clipped from V and 2 bases from J, the junction kept 3 bases outside the gene matches. CDR3 length equals 15 residues. CDR1 and CDR2 (germline): MGHRA, YSYEKL. Study-level results: A proportion of nonresponders additionally exhibited low normalized T-cell clonal expansion.

Sampled blood was obtained at baseline, cycle 4 day 1, and cycle 7 day 1. Here immunoSEQ multiplex PCR was the method, and the copy in TCRdb shows in-frame clones only, minus some. Of under 65,000 clones in the sample, around 84% were seen once. The specimen was CD4+ or CD8+ T cells sorted from blood, collected in a trial of the OX40 agonist ivuxolimab. The receptor comes from an adult with an advanced solid tumor such as melanoma, head and neck, liver or kidney cancer. J is TRBJ2-7 and V is TRBV4-1; 8 nucleotides line up with TRBD1. In DNA, the CDR3 is TGCGCCAGCAGCCAAGATTCAGGGGGCACCTACGAGCAGTACTTC. Translating gives CASSQDSGGTYEQYF.